Below, 18 T cell receptor beta chains from the same sample are listed, as sequenced in a study of control samples from healthy donors and cancer patients. Sequencing was performed with immunoSEQ multiplex PCR; in TCRdb, only in-frame clones are kept and a portion is missing. The sample records tens of thousands of clones, 91% being singletons. The sequenced sample consisted of PBMCs. These receptors were obtained from a man between 45 and 60 years old with lung cancer.

The rearrangement links TRBV19 to TRBJ1-2; TRBD1 is a possible D gene (6 bases). Germline lookup yields CDR1 LNHDA and CDR2 SQIVND (reference sequence). Trimming stripped 5 bases from V and 5 bases from J, with 21 bases between. This CDR3 spans 16 amino acids. In nucleotides, the CDR3 is TGTGCCAGTAGTTCACACAGGGACCGTTACTCTTATGGCTACACCTTC. Translated, it gives CASSSHRDRYSYGYTF.

This clone was detected once. The CDR3 sequence is CASSDRVTEKLFF. The CDR3 DNA is TGTGCCAGTAGTGACAGGGTGACTGAAAAACTGTTTTTT. The rearrangement joins TRBV19 to TRBJ1-4; 7 positions agree with TRBD1. The V segment lost 5 bases and the J segment 7 bases; nucleotides outside the gene matches: 4. The CDR3 spans 13 residues. Germline V CDR1 and CDR2: LNHDA, SQIVND (reference sequence).

This clone was counted only a few times. The V call is TRBV18, the J call TRBJ1-2; D remains unclear. Germline CDR1 is KGHSH and CDR2 is LQKENI. The CDR3 has 13 amino acids. The V end was cut by 4 bases, the J end by 2 bases, with 8 bases between. For the CDR3, the DNA is TGTGCCAGCTCACGGGGAGGGAACTATGGCTACACCTTC. The encoded protein is CASSRGGNYGYTF. Based on the CDR3 plus reference TRBV18 and TRBJ1-2, the full variable domain is NAGVMQNPRHLVRRRGQEARLRCSPMKGHSHVYWYRQLPEEGLKFMVYLQKENIIDESGMPKERFSAEFPKEGPSILRIQQVVRGDSAAYFCASSRGGNYGYTFGSGTRLTVV.

This chain connects TRBV4-1 to TRBJ1-5; D not certain. The CDR3 loop spans 13 amino acids. Trimming took off 2 bases at V and 7 bases at J, with 9 bases between the two ends. Per germline, CDR1 MGHRA and CDR2 YSYEKL. Here the CDR3 DNA reads TGCGCCAGCAGCCAAATGGCTTTGCAGCCCCAGCATTTT. It is translated as CASSQMALQPQHF.

The V call is TRBV5-6, the J call TRBJ2-7; TRBD1 aligns across 7 bases. Looked up from germline, CDR1 is SGHDT and CDR2 is YYEEEE. J gave up 2 bases and V 4 bases, and 3 bases lay outside the gene matches. The CDR3 consists of 13 residues. CDR3 amino acids: CASSMGQTYEQYF. The CDR3 nucleotides read TGTGCCAGCAGCATGGGACAGACCTACGAGCAGTACTTC.

V and J are TRBV7-2 and TRBJ2-7; TRBD2 matches 9 bases. Germline V gives CDR1 SGHTA, CDR2 FQGNSA. The CDR3 runs 14 residues. V shed 2 bases, J shed 6 bases, and the junction held 5 bases outside the gene matches. The DNA of the CDR3 is TGTGCCAGCAGCTTACAGCGGGGGGTAGGCGAGCAGTACTTC. Amino acid sequence: CASSLQRGVGEQYF.

The CDR3 reads CASSPLRGQVHYGYTF. In DNA form, the CDR3 reads TGTGCCAGCAGTCCGTTACGGGGACAGGTCCACTATGGCTACACCTTC. The chain couples TRBV6-6 to TRBJ1-2; the match to TRBD1 covers 8 bases. The CDR3 totals 16 residues. In germline, CDR1 is MNHNY, CDR2 SVGAGI (reference sequence). V trimming: 5 bases; J trimming: 3 bases; junction bases outside the gene matches: 11.

The rearrangement joins TRBV5-4 to TRBJ2-4, with a possible D match to TRBD1 (5 bases). CDR1 SGHNT and CDR2 YYREEE come from the germline V gene (reference sequence). The CDR3 loop spans 16 amino acids. V lost 1 base to trimming and J lost 7 bases, with 18 bases between them. As DNA, the CDR3 is TGTGCCAGCAGCTTGTTTGGGCCAGGGAATAATAACATTCAGTACTTC. Amino acids: CASSLFGPGNNNIQYF.

The chain uses TRBV27 and TRBJ2-5, with D uncertain. The CDR3 extends over 13 amino acids. CDR1 and CDR2 from the germline V gene are MNHEY and SMNVEV (reference sequence). V lost 0 bases, J lost 0 bases, and 2 bases lay in between. This CDR3 is CASSLSYQETQYF. The CDR3 coding sequence is TGTGCCAGCAGTTTATCTTACCAAGAGACCCAGTACTTC.

The J gene is TRBJ2-2, the V gene TRBV10-3; TRBD2 aligns across 8 bases. This CDR3 is built from 17 residues. The junction had 6 bases not matched to a gene; V was cut back by 2 bases and J by 1 base. Germline CDR1 ENHRY, CDR2 SYGVKD. In nucleotides, the CDR3 is TGTGCCATCAGTGAGAGGGGGAGCGGGGGGAACACCGGGGAGCTGTTTTTT. This encodes CAISERGSGGNTGELFF.

The V gene is TRBV10-3, the J gene TRBJ2-3; 13 positions agree with TRBD2. Trimming cost V 7 bases and J 5 bases; bases outside gene matches: 6. CDR1 ENHRY and CDR2 SYGVKD come from the germline V gene. The CDR3 has 15 amino acids. This CDR3 is CAIKELAGGLDTQYF. The DNA for the CDR3 is TGTGCCATCAAGGAACTAGCGGGGGGGCTAGATACGCAGTATTTT.

A single count supports this clone. The chain has TRBV24-1 and TRBJ2-7; D is unclear. Per the germline V gene, CDR1 is KGHDR and CDR2 is SFDVKD. This CDR3 comprises 11 residues. V lost 4 bases and J 4 bases, leaving 4 bases between the germline ends. CDR3 nucleotides: TGTGCCACCAGTGAGGGATACGAGCAGTACTTC. Translation: CATSEGYEQYF.

V gene TRBV6-5 combines with J gene TRBJ1-2; no definite D call. The CDR3 extends over 13 amino acids. Germline V gene lookup returns CDR1 MNHEY and CDR2 SVGAGI. Trimming shortened V by 2 bases and J by 8 bases, and 12 bases separated the two germline ends. The CDR3 spells CASSYPPAEGYTF. CDR3 nucleotides: TGTGCCAGCAGTTACCCCCCGGCAGAAGGCTACACCTTC.

Only one count was recorded for this clone. The rearrangement joins TRBV10-2 to TRBJ1-5; TRBD1 agrees at 7 bases. This CDR3 spans 13 amino acids. Germline CDR1 WSHSY, CDR2 SAAADI. Trimming at V came to 9 bases and at J to 6 bases, leaving 8 bases not matched to a gene. The CDR3 DNA follows: TGCGCCAGGCTTCAGACAGGGTTTCAGCCCCAGCATTTT. It specifies CARLQTGFQPQHF.

The V and J genes are TRBV6-5 and TRBJ2-1, with a possible D match to TRBD1 (6 bases). Trimming left V 6 bases short and J 11 bases short, with 17 bases between. CDR3 length: 13 residues. Germline CDR1 is MNHEY and CDR2 is SVGAGI. The CDR3 loop is CASSSDSLMKQFF. Here the CDR3 DNA reads TGTGCCAGCAGCTCGGACAGCCTAATGAAGCAGTTCTTC.

V and J are TRBV6-2 or TRBV6-3 and TRBJ2-4; possibly TRBD1 for D (6 bases). The CDR3 runs 16 residues. Trimming left V 2 bases short and J 5 bases short, with 16 bases between. Germline V gives CDR1 MNHEY, CDR2 SVGEGT. The CDR3 is CASSYGGAGAENIQYF. CDR3 sequence (DNA): TGTGCCAGCAGTTACGGCGGTGCAGGGGCGGAAAACATTCAGTACTTC.

This chain joins TRBV5-8 and TRBJ1-3, with D uncertain. The CDR3 has 12 residues. Trimming took 7 bases from V and 1 from J, leaving 6 bases between them. CDR1 and CDR2 from the germline V gene are SGHTS and YDEGEE. CDR3 coding DNA: TGTGCCAGCCCTACATCTGGAAACACCATATATTTT. It translates to CASPTSGNTIYF.

J is TRBJ1-2 and V is TRBV5-5; D unclear. V shed 1 base and J shed 1 base, with 20 bases lying between them. This CDR3 spans 18 amino acids. Germline V gene sequence: CDR1 SGHKS, CDR2 YYEKEE (reference sequence). The DNA of the CDR3 is TGTGCCAGCAGCTTGTCTATTGTCCAGGCGATCCTTAACTATGGCTACACCTTC. Translation gives CASSLSIVQAILNYGYTF.